This entry lists 5 T cell receptor beta chains sequenced from one sample in a study of cytomegalovirus exposure and HLA in healthy donors. This PCR relied on a set of 60 Vbeta primers and 13 Jbeta primers. Produced via immunoSEQ multiplex PCR; TCRdb's table is partial and in-frame only. The table shows about 220,000 clones, with 76% occurring only once. Sequencing was carried out using PBMCs. These receptors all stem from a man aged 18 to 30 in good health and CMV-seronegative.

Comments on this clone: Other DNA sequences from this sample encode an identical CDR3 as well. This chain links TRBV28 with TRBJ1-5; D possibly corresponds to TRBD1 (6 bases). CDR1 is MDHEN, CDR2 SYDVKM, per germline. Trimming removed 4 bases at V and 2 bases at J, with 9 bases between. The CDR3 runs 14 residues. Here the CDR3 DNA reads TGTGCCAGCAGTTGGGCAGGGGGCAATCAGCCCCAGCATTTT. It is translated as CASSWAGGNQPQHF.

V usage is TRBV7-9 and J usage is TRBJ2-1; 8 nucleotides align to TRBD1. Germline trimming cut 7 bases from V and 6 bases from J; bases unmatched to any gene: 11. The CDR3 covers 15 residues. Germline-derived CDR1 and CDR2 are SEHNR and FQNEAQ (reference sequence). The CDR3 bases are TGTGCCAGCACCCTGACAGGGGAGATCCGCAATGAGCAGTTCTTC. Its translation is CASTLTGEIRNEQFF.

A remark on this clone: The germline gene is not matched at one end of the junction; a read error may be the cause. This chain joins TRBV19 and TRBJ1-2; TRBD1 is a possible D gene (6 bases). The CDR3 has 14 amino acids. Germline CDR1 and CDR2: LNHDA and SQIVND (reference sequence). In nucleotides, the CDR3 is TGTGCCAGTAGTGTGGGACAAGGCCCTTATGACTACACCTTC. Amino acids: CASSVGQGPYDYTF. Full variable domain (outside the CDR3, taken from reference TRBV19 and TRBJ1-2): DGGITQSPKYLFRKEGQNVTLSCEQNLNHDAMYWYRQDPGQGLRLIYYSQIVNDFQKGDIAEGYSVSREKKESFPLTVTSAQKNPTAFYLCASSVGQGPYDYTFGSGTRLTVV.

The chain links TRBV7-9 to TRBJ1-4; 7 bases agree with TRBD1. Germline CDR1 reads SEHNR; CDR2 reads FQNEAQ (reference sequence). V gave up 6 bases and J gave up 8 bases; unmatched junction bases: 6. The CDR3 is 13 residues long. The CDR3: CASSNRGREKLFF. As DNA, the CDR3 is TGTGCCAGCAGTAACAGGGGTAGGGAAAAACTGTTTTTT.

This clone was seen a single time. This chain joins TRBV27 and TRBJ1-6; 10 nucleotides match TRBD1. The CDR3 length is 19 residues. The ends lost 3 bases at V and 7 bases at J; junction bases unmatched: 15. The V gene's germline CDR1 is MNHEY and CDR2 SMNVEV (reference sequence). CDR3 nucleotides: TGTGCCAGCAGTTTCAACTATCGCATTGACAGGGGGCGGAATTCACCCCTCCACTTT. Protein sequence: CASSFNYRIDRGRNSPLHF.